This T cell receptor (beta chain) appears in the sequencing data of a study of identical twins. CDR1 is DFQATT and CDR2 is SNEGSKA in the germline V gene (reference sequence). CDR3 length equals 15 residues. V was pared by 1 base and J by 7 bases, with 12 bases of the junction left unmatched. TCRdb passed the 5' RACE reads through MiXCR, listing each CDR3 protein once. The data show roughly 720,000 distinct CDR3 sequences, about 18% seen once. Findings of the study overall: When twins shared out-of-frame alpha sequences, those sequences had excess low generation probability. The models gave estimates that fell short of the out-of-frame TCR alpha sharing seen in monozygotic twins.

Concerning this clonotype itself: Its antigen remains unknown.

In addition, the sample was reused for a study of T cells expressing NK-cell markers. Per that paper: According to the study, TCR beta repertoires originated from sorted CD3+CD56+NKG2C+, CD3+CD56+NKG2C- and CD3+CD56-NKG2C+ T cells. Among a few donors, these clonotypes also ranked first in the CD3+CD56-NKG2C+ fraction.

The V call is TRBV20-1, the J call TRBJ2-7, with TRBD2 matching over 8 bases. The TCR was taken from a woman younger than 30 in good health. Input material: PBMCs. In nucleotides, the CDR3 is TGCAGTGCTAGAGGATCCAGCGGGAGAGGTCGGGAGCAGTACTTC. This encodes CSARGSSGRGREQYF.